This section outlines one TCR beta chain sequence together with its context. Its antigen is unknown. Template material for amplifying TCR beta CDR3 regions consisted of RNA transcripts. An initial round of RT-PCR targeting the TCR CDR3 relied on the HTBI primer set. Each CDR3 protein is one row after TCRdb ran MiXCR on the multiplex PCR reads. The sample has about 350,000 distinct CDR3 sequences, about 14% seen once. The sample belongs to a study of T cells in Graves' hyperthyroidism and ophthalmopathy. Overall study context: Once the initial diagnosis was made, peripheral blood was obtained before any treatment.

Study observations and caveats: Ophthalmopathy could be told apart from stable hyperthyroidism with a 13 V-J model. Onset of ophthalmopathy came a median approximately 6.5 months after the model predicted it.

The germline V gene encodes CDR1 MNHEY and CDR2 SVGEGT. The CDR3 runs 17 residues. This clonotype was obtained from a woman in her twenties or thirties with Graves' hyperthyroidism. The chain is built from TRBV6-2 or TRBV6-3 and TRBJ2-1; 7 bases are shared with TRBD2. The end of the DNA aligns better with TRBJ2-7, so the J call may be wrong. The sample was blood. CDR3 in DNA: TGTGCCAGCAGCCCGGGATTTCGGGAGGCGTCCTACAATGAGCAGTACTTC. As protein: CASSPGFREASYNEQYF.